This T cell receptor beta chain was sequenced in a study of T cells after yellow fever vaccination. TCRdb analysed the 5' RACE reads with MiXCR anew, one entry per CDR3 protein. The table records about 550,000 distinct CDR3 sequences, roughly a fifth of them present only once. This clonotype has a handful of counts. CDR3 size: 14 residues. With 10 bases clipped from V and 0 bases from J, the junction kept 3 bases outside the gene matches. CDR1 SNHLY and CDR2 FYNNEI come from the germline V gene. The receptor comes from a man younger than 45 who received the YFV17D yellow fever vaccine. The starting material was PBMCs, obtained 15 days after the yellow fever booster vaccination. V and J are TRBV2 and TRBJ2-2; 9 bases map to TRBD2. The CDR3 DNA reads as TGTGCCACCCTAGCGGGGTCGAACACCGGGGAGCTGTTTTTT. As protein: CATLAGSNTGELFF.